The sample holds one count of the clone carrying this TCR beta chain. The data belong to a study of shared T cell receptors in the human thymus. Trimming stripped 1 base from V and 0 bases from J, with 9 bases between. The CDR3 has 15 amino acids. The V gene's germline CDR1 is SGHRS and CDR2 YFSETQ. Only in-frame clones appear in the TCRdb table, and some are missing; sequencing was by immunoSEQ multiplex PCR. The table lists about 660,000 clones, roughly 90% of them singletons. The sample was also linked to a second study, of human thymus T cells. That study reports: It was healthy Finnish infants having corrective surgery for congenital heart defects who were the donors. During corrective heart surgery, resections were taken, and the thymus tissue came from them. An apparent bias in V and J gene usage was seen in thymic and blood repertoires.

The material sequenced was thymocytes. The TCR comes from a boy younger than two with a congenital heart defect. V and J are TRBV5-1 and TRBJ2-3; TRBD2 is a possible D gene (5 bases). CDR3 bases: TGCGCCAGCAGCTTGAGGCGGGCTAGCACAGATACGCAGTATTTT. Its translation: CASSLRRASTDTQYF.